This entry features one T cell receptor (beta chain) sequence. Its specificity is not known. No patient had received any treatment before thyroid surgery. TCRdb reassembled clones from the PCR reads with MiXCR. This repertoire shows about 16,000 clones, roughly 31% found once; its top ten account for 8% to 11%. The data were obtained in a study of metastatic and nonmetastatic thyroid tumors. Study-wide results and caveats: Malignant thyroid tumors reportedly had TCR beta diversity that was significantly higher than in benign nodules, in blood and tumor.

CDR3 length: 11 residues. Trimming took off 5 bases at V and 5 bases at J, with 7 bases between the two ends. Germline CDR1 reads SGHTA; CDR2 reads FQGNSA. Sequencing was carried out using blood. This chain joins TRBV7-2 and TRBJ2-7; no clear D. This sequence was found in a female donor with papillary thyroid cancer or a benign thyroid nodule (not recorded which). Some clones in this sample may be carry-over from other donors' samples. Here the CDR3 reads CASSISDEQYF. The DNA for the CDR3 is TGTGCCAGCAGCATCAGTGACGAGCAGTACTTC.